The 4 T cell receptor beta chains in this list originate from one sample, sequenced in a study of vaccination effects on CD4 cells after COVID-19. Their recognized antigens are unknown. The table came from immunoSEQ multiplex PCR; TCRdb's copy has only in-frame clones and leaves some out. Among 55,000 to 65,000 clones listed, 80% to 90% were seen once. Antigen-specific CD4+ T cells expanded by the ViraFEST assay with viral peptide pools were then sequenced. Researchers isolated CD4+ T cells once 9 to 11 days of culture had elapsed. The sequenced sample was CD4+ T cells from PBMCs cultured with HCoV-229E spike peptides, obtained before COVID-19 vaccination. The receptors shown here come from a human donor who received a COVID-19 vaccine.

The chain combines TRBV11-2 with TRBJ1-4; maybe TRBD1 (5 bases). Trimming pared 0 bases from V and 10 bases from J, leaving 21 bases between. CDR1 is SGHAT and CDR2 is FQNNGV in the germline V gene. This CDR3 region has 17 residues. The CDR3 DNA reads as TGTGCCAGCAGCTTAGATCTGGGTAGGGGCATTCCGCGAAAACTGTTTTTT. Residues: CASSLDLGRGIPRKLFF.

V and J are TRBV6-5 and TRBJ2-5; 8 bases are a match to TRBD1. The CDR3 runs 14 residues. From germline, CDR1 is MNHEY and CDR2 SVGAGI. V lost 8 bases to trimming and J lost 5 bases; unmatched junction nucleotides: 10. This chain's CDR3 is CASLSPGGRETQYF. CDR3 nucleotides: TGTGCCAGCCTTTCTCCAGGGGGCAGGGAGACCCAGTACTTC.

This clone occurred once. CDR3 region: CAISEGGAGGYNEQYV. The CDR3 DNA sequence: TGTGCCATCAGCGAGGGGGGAGCGGGGGGGTATAACGAGCAGTACGTC. V and J are TRBV10-3 and TRBJ2-7, with 10 bases matching TRBD2. V was pared by 6 bases and J by 5 bases, with 13 bases of the junction left unmatched. The CDR3 sequence is 16 residues long. The V gene's germline CDR1 is ENHRY and CDR2 SYGVKD.

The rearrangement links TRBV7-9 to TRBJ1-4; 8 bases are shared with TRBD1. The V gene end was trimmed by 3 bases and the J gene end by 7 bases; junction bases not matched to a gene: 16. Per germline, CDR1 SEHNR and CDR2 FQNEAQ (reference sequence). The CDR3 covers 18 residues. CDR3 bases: TGTGCCAGCAGCTTTAGGGGGCAGGGGGCATATCGAGGTGAAAAACTGTTTTTT. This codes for CASSFRGQGAYRGEKLFF.